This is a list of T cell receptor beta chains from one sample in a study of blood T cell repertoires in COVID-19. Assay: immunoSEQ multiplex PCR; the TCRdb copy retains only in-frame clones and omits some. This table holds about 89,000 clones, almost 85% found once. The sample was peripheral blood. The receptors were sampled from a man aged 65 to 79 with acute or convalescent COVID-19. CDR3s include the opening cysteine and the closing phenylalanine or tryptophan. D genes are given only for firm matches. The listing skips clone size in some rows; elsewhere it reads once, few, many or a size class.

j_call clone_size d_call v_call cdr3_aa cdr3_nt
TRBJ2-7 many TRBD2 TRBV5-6 CASSPVTSGNGEQYF TGTGCCAGCAGCCCGGTGACTAGCGGGAATGGGGAGCAGTACTTC
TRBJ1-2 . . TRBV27 CASSLLNRAGGYTF TGTGCCAGCAGTTTATTGAATAGGGCGGGTGGCTACACCTTC
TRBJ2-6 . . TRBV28 CASRPGGSGANVLTF TGTGCCAGCAGACCAGGGGGGTCTGGGGCCAACGTCCTGACTTTC
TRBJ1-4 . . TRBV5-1 CASRIEATNEKLFF TGCGCCAGCAGGATAGAAGCAACTAATGAAAAACTGTTTTTT
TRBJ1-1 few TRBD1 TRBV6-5 CASTTTGGYFTEAFF TGTGCCAGTACGACGACAGGGGGCTACTTCACTGAAGCTTTCTTT
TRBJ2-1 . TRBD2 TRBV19 CASKLSGGNEQFF TGTGCCAGCAAACTATCGGGGGGCAATGAGCAGTTCTTC
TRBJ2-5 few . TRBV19 CASSPGDQETQYF TGTGCCAGTAGTCCGGGGGACCAAGAGACCCAGTACTTC
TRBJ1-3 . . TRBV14 CASSREGLDTIYF TGTGCCAGCAGCCGGGAGGGTTTGGACACCATATATTTT
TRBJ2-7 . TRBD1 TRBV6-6 CASSYRTGGPRGEQYF TGTGCCAGCAGTTACCGGACAGGGGGCCCGAGGGGAGAGCAGTACTTC
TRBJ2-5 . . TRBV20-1 CSVSTQYF TGCAGTGTCTCTACCCAGTACTTC
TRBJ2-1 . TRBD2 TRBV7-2 CASSLFPGLAGSNEQFF TGTGCCAGCAGCTTATTCCCGGGACTAGCCGGATCCAATGAGCAGTTCTTC
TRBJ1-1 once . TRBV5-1 CASSWGGQGNTEAFF TGCGCCAGCAGCTGGGGGGGTCAAGGGAACACTGAAGCTTTCTTT
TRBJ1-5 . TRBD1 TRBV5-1 CASSAGTGEVQPQHF TGCGCCAGCAGCGCCGGGACAGGGGAGGTTCAGCCCCAGCATTTT
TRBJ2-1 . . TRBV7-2 CASSFTGLINNEQFF TGTGCCAGCAGCTTTACAGGGCTAATCAACAATGAGCAGTTCTTC
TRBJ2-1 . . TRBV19 CASSIGGAGLSYNEQFF TGTGCCAGTAGTATAGGTGGAGCGGGCTTGAGCTACAATGAGCAGTTCTTC
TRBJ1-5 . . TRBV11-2 CASSLVRNQPQHF TGTGCCAGCAGCTTAGTGCGAAATCAGCCCCAGCATTTT
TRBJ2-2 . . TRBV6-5 CASQGNPGELFF TGTGCCAGCCAGGGGAATCCCGGGGAGCTGTTTTTT
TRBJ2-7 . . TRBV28 CASSSSIEKPLAGVYEQYF .
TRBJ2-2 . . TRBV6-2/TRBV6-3 CASSYSMGGAGELFF TGTGCCAGCAGTTACTCGATGGGGGGAGCCGGGGAGCTGTTTTTT
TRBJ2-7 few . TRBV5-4 CASSLTNSYEQYF TGTGCCAGCAGCTTAACAAATTCCTACGAGCAGTACTTC
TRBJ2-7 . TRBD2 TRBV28 CASSFYRGGSGTYEQYF TGTGCCAGCAGTTTCTACCGTGGCGGGAGTGGGACCTACGAGCAGTACTTC
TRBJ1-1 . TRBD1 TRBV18 CASSPTGSGGIEAFF TGTGCCAGCTCACCAACCGGGTCAGGGGGGATTGAAGCTTTCTTT